This TCR beta chain is drawn from a study of blood T cell repertoires in COVID-19. Study background: Acute-phase and convalescent COVID-19 samples originated in the United States, Italy and Spain. PBMCs, B-cell-depleted T cells, or T cells provided the cDNA or gDNA that made up the material.

Per the original methods: Amplification of reference gene primers was used by the study to estimate nucleated cell counts. The method was immunoSEQ multiplex PCR; TCRdb's version includes in-frame clones alone and lacks a portion of them. V and J calls and clone size are copied from that table; D and trimming were computed from the DNA. The data show around 270,000 clones, about 85% seen once. Patients of the Seattle cohort, enrolled during active infection, were followed longitudinally. This clonotype originated in a human donor with COVID-19, enrolled during active disease. The donor label of this sample is uncertain. Sequences were obtained from peripheral blood.

The CDR3 coding sequence is TGTGCCAGTAAATTCCCGGGACAGGGAATGAACACTGAAGCTTTCTTT. The encoded protein is CASKFPGQGMNTEAFF. The chain is built from TRBV19 and TRBJ1-1; TRBD1 matches 9 bases. CDR1 and CDR2 (germline): LNHDA, SQIVND (reference sequence). The CDR3 consists of 16 residues. With 7 bases clipped from V and 0 bases from J, the junction kept 9 bases outside the gene matches. Variable domain in full (rest from reference TRBV19 and TRBJ1-1): DGGITQSPKYLFRKEGQNVTLSCEQNLNHDAMYWYRQDPGQGLRLIYYSQIVNDFQKGDIAEGYSVSREKKESFPLTVTSAQKNPTAFYLCASKFPGQGMNTEAFFGQGTRLTVV.